One and the same sample provided the 20 T cell receptor beta chains below, sequenced in a study of T cells in Graves' hyperthyroidism and ophthalmopathy. Amplification of TCR beta CDR3 regions was performed using RNA transcripts as template. HTBI primers were employed in a first-round RT-PCR of the TCR CDR3. TCRdb reprocessed the multiplex PCR reads via MiXCR and lists one record per CDR3 protein. This sample has about 320,000 distinct CDR3 sequences, with approximately 16% found just once. Sequencing was done on a sample of blood. The receptors come from a man aged 25 to 40 with Graves' hyperthyroidism.

This clonotype was observed a handful of times. For the CDR3, the DNA is TGTGCCAGCGAATTAGCGGGAGTCCACAATGAGCAGTTCTTC. This encodes CASELAGVHNEQFF. The chain uses TRBV12-3 or TRBV12-4 and TRBJ2-1; 9 bases match TRBD2. Trimming took 8 bases from V and 5 from J; bases not matched to a gene: 7. The length of the CDR3 is 14 residues.

This clonotype was seen ten or more times. This chain's CDR3 is CAINSGGYNEQFF. The CDR3 nucleotides read TGTGCCATCAACAGTGGCGGCTACAATGAGCAGTTCTTC. V gene TRBV10-3 combines with J gene TRBJ2-1; D is unclear. Per the germline V gene, CDR1 is ENHRY and CDR2 is SYGVKD. Trimming took off 7 bases at V and 3 bases at J, with 10 bases between the two ends. The CDR3 runs to 13 residues.

There are many counts of this clonotype. The chain's CDR3 is CASKVLQETQYF. The CDR3 coding sequence is TGTGCCAGCAAGGTACTTCAAGAGACCCAGTACTTC. The V call is TRBV2, the J call TRBJ2-5; D remains unclear. Germline assignment: CDR1 SNHLY and CDR2 FYNNEI. Deletions cut 7 bases from V and 2 bases from J, with 8 bases between. The CDR3 runs 12 residues.

Many counts were recorded for this clonotype. Here the CDR3 DNA reads TGTGCCAGCAGTTGGTCCCTGAACACTGAAGCTTTCTTT. Encoded protein: CASSWSLNTEAFF. The gene calls are TRBV6-1 and TRBJ1-1; no reliable D call. Germline V gene lookup returns CDR1 MNHNS and CDR2 SASEGT. The CDR3 length is 13 residues. V shed 5 bases and J shed 0 bases, with 7 bases lying between them.

The V call is TRBV2, the J call TRBJ2-7; 11 bases agree with TRBD2. CDR3 length equals 14 residues. With V trimmed by 5 bases and J by 4 bases, 4 bases remained unmatched. Per the germline V gene, CDR1 is SNHLY and CDR2 is FYNNEI. The CDR3 DNA follows: TGTGCCAGCAGTCGGGCTAGCGGGGGGTACGAGCAGTACTTC. Translation: CASSRASGGYEQYF.

This clonotype was detected many times. The chain combines TRBV20-1 with TRBJ2-7, with 8 bases identical to TRBD2. CDR3 size: 14 residues. J lost 6 bases, V lost 0 bases, and 7 bases had no gene match. The germline gives CDR1 DFQATT, CDR2 SNEGSKA (reference sequence). This CDR3 reads CSARDLGGTSEQYF. In DNA, the CDR3 is TGCAGTGCTAGAGATCTGGGGGGGACTAGCGAGCAGTACTTC.

This clonotype was recorded at least ten times. J is TRBJ2-5 and V is TRBV20-1, with 16 positions matching TRBD2. Germline values: CDR1 DFQATT, CDR2 SNEGSKA (reference sequence). Trimming removed 3 bases from V and 5 bases from J; junction bases left unmatched: 6. This CDR3 is built from 16 residues. CDR3 nucleotides: TGCAGTGCTAGGTCCGGGACTAGCGGGAGGGCGGAGACCCAGTACTTC. Encoded protein: CSARSGTSGRAETQYF.

The CDR3 DNA sequence: TGTGCCATCAGTGGGTTGGGGAAGAACACTGAAGCTTTCTTT. It is translated as CAISGLGKNTEAFF. The rearrangement joins TRBV10-3 to TRBJ1-1; D gene ambiguous. Germline V gives CDR1 ENHRY, CDR2 SYGVKD. V was clipped by 4 bases and J by 1 base, with 10 bases between them. This CDR3 comprises 14 residues.

This clonotype occurred many times. The V and J genes are TRBV10-3 and TRBJ1-5, with D unclear. CDR3 size: 14 residues. V lost 10 bases and J 2 bases, leaving 15 bases between the germline ends. Germline-derived CDR1 and CDR2 are ENHRY and SYGVKD. The CDR3 region is CATLNPRGNQPQHF. As DNA, the CDR3 is TGTGCCACCCTTAACCCTAGAGGCAATCAGCCCCAGCATTTT.

The table lists this clonotype with a few counts. The chain links TRBV19 to TRBJ2-7; no firm D call. CDR3 size: 14 residues. Trimming shortened V by 3 bases and J by 6 bases, and 15 bases separated the two germline ends. Germline V gene sequence: CDR1 LNHDA, CDR2 SQIVND (reference sequence). Here the CDR3 reads CASSINGPLGEQYF. DNA of the CDR3: TGTGCCAGTAGTATCAACGGACCCTTGGGCGAGCAGTACTTC.

In its sample, this clonotype was seen a few times. The chain recombines TRBV9 with TRBJ2-1; TRBD1 agrees at 7 bases. Germline assignment: CDR1 SGDLS and CDR2 YYNGEE. The V gene end was trimmed by 2 bases and the J gene end by 6 bases; junction bases not matched to a gene: 2. This CDR3 has 13 amino acids. CDR3 region: CASSVSGGNEQFF. The CDR3 region has the DNA TGTGCCAGCAGCGTTTCAGGGGGCAATGAGCAGTTCTTC.

In this sample, this clonotype turned up many times. This chain joins TRBV7-8 and TRBJ2-3; possibly TRBD1 for D (6 bases). The CDR3 extends over 14 amino acids. Germline V gives CDR1 SGHVS, CDR2 FQNEAQ. Trimming took 3 bases from V and 2 from J, leaving 9 bases between them. In DNA form, the CDR3 reads TGTGCCAGCAGCTTTGAGGGACACACAGATACGCAGTATTTT. Translating it yields CASSFEGHTDTQYF.

In its sample, this clonotype was seen a few times. The chain couples TRBV4-1 to TRBJ1-2; TRBD1 agrees at 11 bases. The germline V gene has CDR1 MGHRA and CDR2 YSYEKL. The CDR3 spans 15 residues. The V and J ends lost 0 bases and 5 bases, in that order; junction bases with no gene match: 2. The CDR3 region has the DNA TGCGCCAGCAGCCAAGAGGGGACAGGGGGTTATGGCTACACCTTC. It is translated as CASSQEGTGGYGYTF.

This clonotype was seen repeatedly, ten times or more. CDR3 DNA: TGCAGTGCTGAGGTTTCGAGTTGGTTAGATACGCAGTATTTT. Residues: CSAEVSSWLDTQYF. The chain is built from TRBV20-1 and TRBJ2-3; D gene unclear. The germline V gene encodes CDR1 DFQATT and CDR2 SNEGSKA (reference sequence). V was trimmed by 5 bases and J by 5 bases, leaving 17 bases between them. The CDR3 length is 14 residues.

There are many counts of this clonotype. The V call is TRBV7-3, the J call TRBJ2-1, with 7 bases lining up with TRBD2. Germline-derived CDR1 and CDR2 are SGHTA and FQGTGA. V shed 2 bases, J shed 13 bases, and the junction held 8 bases outside the gene matches. This CDR3 spans 13 amino acids. CDR3 in amino acids: CASSLDGGGLQFF. The CDR3 region has the DNA TGTGCCAGCAGCTTAGATGGGGGGGGACTCCAGTTCTTC.

There are a few counts of this clonotype. The chain recombines TRBV12-3 or TRBV12-4 with TRBJ2-2; D uncertain. V was trimmed by 3 bases and J by 6 bases, leaving 14 bases between them. The CDR3 totals 15 residues. The CDR3 sequence: CASSFFDVGSGELFF. CDR3 in DNA: TGTGCCAGCAGTTTTTTCGACGTGGGTTCCGGGGAGCTGTTTTTT.

V is TRBV7-8 and J is TRBJ2-3; D ambiguous. The CDR3 has 14 amino acids. Germline CDR1 SGHVS, CDR2 FQNEAQ. The V and J ends lost 5 bases and 3 bases respectively, with 12 bases between them. The CDR3 DNA reads TGTGCCAGCAGCCACCCGCCTCTTACAGATACGCAGTATTTT. Translated: CASSHPPLTDTQYF.

This clonotype was counted only a few times. V is TRBV10-3 and J is TRBJ2-1; D call uncertain. V was cut by 0 bases and J by 0 bases, with 6 bases left in between. The germline V gene encodes CDR1 ENHRY and CDR2 SYGVKD. The CDR3 is 15 residues long. The CDR3 protein is CAISESQRSYNEQFF. CDR3 nucleotide sequence: TGTGCCATCAGTGAGTCCCAGCGCTCCTACAATGAGCAGTTCTTC.

This clonotype has just a few counts. The chain employs TRBV5-1 and TRBJ2-1; D unresolved. Trimming left V 0 bases short and J 8 bases short, with 6 bases between. Germline V lookup: CDR1 SGHRS, CDR2 YFSETQ. The CDR3 length is 12 residues. The CDR3 DNA sequence: TGCGCCAGCAGCTTGGATTATCATGAGCAGTTCTTC. Translation gives CASSLDYHEQFF.

Regarding this clonotype: A much larger clone differs from this one at a single base, so this may be a read error. The rearrangement joins TRBV28 to TRBJ2-3; possibly TRBD2 for D (6 bases). Germline CDR1 MDHEN, CDR2 SYDVKM. The CDR3 is made up of 16 amino acids. Trimming pared 6 bases from V and 5 bases from J, leaving 21 bases between. The CDR3 sequence: CASRSGTGGTVDTQYF. The CDR3 DNA sequence: TGTGCCAGCAGATCCGGGACTGGCGGGACGGTAGATACGCAGTATTTT.